Below, 8 T cell receptor beta chains from the same sample are listed, as sequenced in a study of T cells after somatic rescue of genetic block. TCRdb's copy holds only in-frame clones and misses some; the assay was immunoSEQ multiplex PCR. The data show 11,000 or so clones, 78% seen once. The material sequenced was peripheral blood mononuclear cells (PBMCs). The receptor set was obtained from a boy between 10 and 17 years old.

The J gene is TRBJ2-2, the V gene TRBV6-6; D is perhaps TRBD1 (6 bases). This CDR3 contains 16 residues. Germline CDR1 reads MNHNY; CDR2 reads SVGAGI (reference sequence). Trimming left V 0 bases short and J 5 bases short, with 13 bases between. This chain's CDR3 is CASSYSSGDRTGELFF. The CDR3 DNA reads as TGTGCCAGCAGTTACTCGTCAGGGGATCGGACCGGGGAGCTGTTTTTT.

The CDR3 here is CASSSGQRDTDTQYF. The CDR3, as DNA: TGTGCCAGCAGCTCGGGACAGAGAGACACAGATACGCAGTATTTT. The gene calls are TRBV9 and TRBJ2-3; 7 bases fit TRBD1. Germline loops: CDR1 SGDLS, CDR2 YYNGEE. Trimming cost V 4 bases and J 2 bases; bases outside gene matches: 7. There are 15 residues in the CDR3.

V usage is TRBV12-5 and J usage is TRBJ1-3; TRBD1 matches 7 bases. This CDR3 is built from 15 residues. Trimming removed 7 bases from V and 3 bases from J; junction bases left unmatched: 9. The germline CDR1 and CDR2 sequences are LGHNT and FRNRAP. The CDR3 spells CASAPLRGRGNTIYF. CDR3 bases: TGTGCTAGTGCTCCACTAAGGGGGCGTGGAAACACCATATATTTT.

This sequence joins TRBV21-1 and TRBJ2-7; TRBD2, as called in the table, went unchecked against the DNA. TRBV21-1 constitutes a pseudogene. The CDR3 is 14 residues long. CDR3 loop: CASGLGGHTYEQYF. CDR3 DNA sequence: TGTGCCAGCGGTCTAGGTGGCCACACCTACGAGCAGTACTTC.

CDR3 region: CASSRTGGGTEAFF. In DNA form, the CDR3 reads TGCGCCAGCAGCCGGACAGGGGGAGGCACTGAAGCTTTCTTT. The chain combines TRBV5-1 with TRBJ1-1, with TRBD1 matching over 10 bases. The CDR3 is 14 amino acids. V shed 4 bases, J shed 4 bases, and the junction held 4 bases outside the gene matches. The V gene's germline CDR1 is SGHRS and CDR2 YFSETQ.

CDR3 coding DNA: TGTGCCAGCAGTTTATCGCCGAACACTGAAGCTTTCTTT. Encoded protein: CASSLSPNTEAFF. The chain carries TRBV27 and TRBJ1-1; D remains unclear. V dropped 0 bases and J dropped 1 base, with 3 bases sitting between them. Germline V gives CDR1 MNHEY, CDR2 SMNVEV (reference sequence). The CDR3 extends over 13 amino acids.

V is TRBV29-1 and J is TRBJ1-1; unclear D gene. The germline gives CDR1 SQVTM, CDR2 ANQGSEA. The CDR3 runs to 13 residues. Deletions cut 3 bases from V and 2 bases from J, with 10 bases between. The CDR3: CSVDGQINTEAFF. The CDR3 coding sequence is TGCAGCGTTGATGGTCAGATAAACACTGAAGCTTTCTTT.

The rearrangement uses TRBV5-8 and TRBJ2-5, with TRBD2 identical over 10 bases. Germline lookup yields CDR1 SGHTS and CDR2 YDEGEE. V gave up 0 bases and J gave up 1 base; unmatched junction bases: 3. The CDR3 is 16 amino acids. CDR3 sequence reads: CASSLGLAGAQETQYF. The CDR3 region has the DNA TGTGCCAGCAGCTTGGGGCTAGCGGGGGCCCAAGAGACCCAGTACTTC.